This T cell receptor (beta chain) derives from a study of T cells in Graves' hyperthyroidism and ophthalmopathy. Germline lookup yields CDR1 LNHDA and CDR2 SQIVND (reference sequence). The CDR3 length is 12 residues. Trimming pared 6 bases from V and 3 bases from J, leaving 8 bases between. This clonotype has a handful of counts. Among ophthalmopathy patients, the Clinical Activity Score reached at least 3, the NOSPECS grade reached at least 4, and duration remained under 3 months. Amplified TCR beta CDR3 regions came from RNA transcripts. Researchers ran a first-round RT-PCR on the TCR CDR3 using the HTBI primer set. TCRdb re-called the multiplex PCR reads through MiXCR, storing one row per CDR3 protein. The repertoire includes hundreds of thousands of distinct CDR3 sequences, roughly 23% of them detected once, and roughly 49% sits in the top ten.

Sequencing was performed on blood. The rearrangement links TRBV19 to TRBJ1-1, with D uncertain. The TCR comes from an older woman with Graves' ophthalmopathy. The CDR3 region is CASRAGDTEAFF. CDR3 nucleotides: TGTGCCAGTAGGGCAGGAGACACTGAAGCTTTCTTT. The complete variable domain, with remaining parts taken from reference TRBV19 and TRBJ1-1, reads DGGITQSPKYLFRKEGQNVTLSCEQNLNHDAMYWYRQDPGQGLRLIYYSQIVNDFQKGDIAEGYSVSREKKESFPLTVTSAQKNPTAFYLCASRAGDTEAFFGQGTRLTVV.